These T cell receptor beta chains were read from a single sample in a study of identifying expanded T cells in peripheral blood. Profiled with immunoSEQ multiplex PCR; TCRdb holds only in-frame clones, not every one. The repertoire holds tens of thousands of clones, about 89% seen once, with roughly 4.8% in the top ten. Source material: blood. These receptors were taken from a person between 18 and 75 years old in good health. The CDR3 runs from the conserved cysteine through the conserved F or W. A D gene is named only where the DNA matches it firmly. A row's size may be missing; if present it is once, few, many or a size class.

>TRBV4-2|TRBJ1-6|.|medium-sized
CASSQALVSEGLVSPLHF
TGTGCCAGCAGCCAAGCTCTTGTGAGCGAGGGGTTAGTTTCACCCCTCCACTTT
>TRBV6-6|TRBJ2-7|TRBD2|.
CASRPRLAGISYEQYF
TGTGCCAGCAGGCCAAGACTAGCGGGGATCTCCTACGAGCAGTACTTC
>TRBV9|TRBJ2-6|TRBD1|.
CASSVYLGDRVSGANVLTF
TGTGCCAGCAGCGTGTACTTGGGGGACAGAGTCTCTGGGGCCAACGTCCTGACTTTC
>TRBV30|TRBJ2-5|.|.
CAWSARGETQYF
TGTGCCTGGAGTGCACGGGGAGAGACCCAGTACTTC
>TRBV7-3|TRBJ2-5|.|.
CASSYGGNRGTQYF
TGTGCCAGCAGCTATGGCGGGAATCGAGGGACCCAGTACTTC
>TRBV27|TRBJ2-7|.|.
CASSLSGRHEQYF
TGTGCCAGCAGTTTATCGGGAAGGCACGAGCAGTACTTC
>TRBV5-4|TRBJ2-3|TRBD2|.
CASSPGGTTTDTQYF
TGTGCCAGCAGCCCCGGCGGGACTACCACAGATACGCAGTATTTT
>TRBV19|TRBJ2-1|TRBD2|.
CASSPEAGGFKDEQFF
TGTGCCAGTAGTCCCGAAGCGGGAGGGTTTAAGGATGAGCAGTTCTTC
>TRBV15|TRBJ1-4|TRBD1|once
CATSRETGGTEKLFF
TGTGCCACCAGCAGAGAAACAGGGGGGACTGAAAAACTGTTTTTT
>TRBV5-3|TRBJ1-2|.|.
CARSYDPNYGYTF
TGTGCCAGAAGCTACGACCCGAACTATGGCTACACCTTC
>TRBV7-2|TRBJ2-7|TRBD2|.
CASSLASSSGGSSYEQYF
TGTGCCAGCAGCTTAGCCTCCTCTAGCGGAGGGAGCTCCTACGAGCAGTACTTC
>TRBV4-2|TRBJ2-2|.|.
CASSQGAKFTGELFF
TGTGCCAGCAGCCAAGGGGCGAAGTTCACCGGGGAGCTGTTTTTT
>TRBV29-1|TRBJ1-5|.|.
CSVEWGSDQPQHF
TGCAGCGTTGAATGGGGAAGCGACCAGCCCCAGCATTTT
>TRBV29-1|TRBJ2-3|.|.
CSVGRADTQYF
TGCAGCGTTGGGAGGGCCGATACGCAGTATTTT
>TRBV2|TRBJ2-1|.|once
CASSEPGVGSYNEQFF
TGTGCCAGCAGTGAACCAGGGGTTGGCTCCTACAATGAGCAGTTCTTC
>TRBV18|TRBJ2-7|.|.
CASSGDSYEQYF
TGTGCCAGCTCTGGGGACTCCTACGAGCAGTACTTC
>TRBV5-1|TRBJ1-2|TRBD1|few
CASSADRAVYGYTF
TGCGCCAGCAGCGCCGACAGGGCAGTCTATGGCTACACCTTC
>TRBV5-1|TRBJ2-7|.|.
CASSALTVSYEQYF
TGCGCCAGCAGCGCGTTAACAGTTTCCTACGAGCAGTACTTC
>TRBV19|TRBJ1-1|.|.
CASSMAGDTEAFF
TGTGCCAGTAGTATGGCGGGGGACACTGAAGCTTTCTTT